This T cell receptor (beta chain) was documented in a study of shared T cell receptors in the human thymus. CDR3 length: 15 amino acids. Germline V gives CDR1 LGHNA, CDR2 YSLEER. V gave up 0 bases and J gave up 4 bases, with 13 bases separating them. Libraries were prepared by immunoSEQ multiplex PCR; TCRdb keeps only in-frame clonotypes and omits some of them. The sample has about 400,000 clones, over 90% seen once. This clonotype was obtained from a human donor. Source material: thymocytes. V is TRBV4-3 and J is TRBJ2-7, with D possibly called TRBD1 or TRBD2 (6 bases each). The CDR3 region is CASSQDLGGLYEQYF. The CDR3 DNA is TGCGCCAGCAGCCAAGATCTCGGGGGCCTATACGAGCAGTACTTC.